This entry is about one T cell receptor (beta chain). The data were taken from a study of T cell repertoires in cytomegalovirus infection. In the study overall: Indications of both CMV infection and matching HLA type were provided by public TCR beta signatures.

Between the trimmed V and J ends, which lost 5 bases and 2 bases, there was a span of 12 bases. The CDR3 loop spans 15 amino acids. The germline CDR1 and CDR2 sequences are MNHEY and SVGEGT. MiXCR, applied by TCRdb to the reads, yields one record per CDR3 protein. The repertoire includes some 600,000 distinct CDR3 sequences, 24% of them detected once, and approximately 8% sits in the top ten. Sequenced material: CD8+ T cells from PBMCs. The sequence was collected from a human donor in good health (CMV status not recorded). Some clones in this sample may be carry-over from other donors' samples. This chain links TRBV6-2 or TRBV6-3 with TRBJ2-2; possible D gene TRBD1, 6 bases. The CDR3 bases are TGTGCCAGCAGTATCAGGGGACCCAACACCGGGGAGCTGTTTTTT. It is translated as CASSIRGPNTGELFF.